These T cell receptor beta chains were read from a single sample in a study of T cell responses to AZD1222 COVID-19 vaccine. Sequenced by immunoSEQ multiplex PCR; TCRdb stores in-frame clones only, minus some. The sample holds 150,000 to 250,000 clones, just over 90% seen once. The sequencing here drew on peripheral blood, taken 28 days after the second AZD1222 dose. These receptors all stem from an adult who received the AZD1222 COVID-19 vaccine. The CDR3 runs from the conserved cysteine through the conserved F or W. D genes are given only for firm matches. For some rows the clone size is stated as once, few or many, or as a class when expanded; others skip it.

d_call: NA
j_call: TRBJ1-3
v_call: TRBV3-1/TRBV3-2
clone_size: NA
cdr3_nt: TGTGCCAGCAGCGTGGGAAGCTCTGGAAACACCATATATTTT
cdr3_aa: CASSVGSSGNTIYF

d_call: TRBD1
j_call: TRBJ2-7
v_call: TRBV5-1
clone_size: NA
cdr3_nt: TGCGCCAGCAGCTTGGCGGGACAGGGTCAATACGAGCAGTACTTC
cdr3_aa: CASSLAGQGQYEQYF

d_call: TRBD1
j_call: TRBJ1-2
v_call: TRBV6-5
clone_size: NA
cdr3_nt: TGTGCCAGCAGTTACGACAGGGAGTACGGCTATGGCTACACCTTC
cdr3_aa: CASSYDREYGYGYTF

d_call: NA
j_call: TRBJ2-7
v_call: TRBV28
clone_size: few
cdr3_nt: TGTGCCAGCAGTTCCGCTACCTCCTACGAGCAGTACTTC
cdr3_aa: CASSSATSYEQYF

d_call: NA
j_call: TRBJ2-4
v_call: TRBV27
clone_size: NA
cdr3_nt: TGTGCCAGCACCTCGGGGCTCGGGGACATTCAGTACTTC
cdr3_aa: CASTSGLGDIQYF

d_call: TRBD1
j_call: TRBJ2-2
v_call: TRBV7-9
clone_size: NA
cdr3_nt: TGTGCCAGCAGTAGACAGGGCACCGGGGAGCTGTTTTTT
cdr3_aa: CASSRQGTGELFF

d_call: TRBD2
j_call: TRBJ2-3
v_call: TRBV7-9
clone_size: NA
cdr3_nt: TGTGCCAGCAGCTTAGATTATAGGAGCGGGGCGGATACGCAGTATTTT
cdr3_aa: CASSLDYRSGADTQYF

d_call: NA
j_call: TRBJ2-3
v_call: TRBV5-4
clone_size: NA
cdr3_nt: TGTGCCAGCAGCTTACGAAGTACAGATACGCAGTATTTT
cdr3_aa: CASSLRSTDTQYF

d_call: NA
j_call: TRBJ2-1
v_call: TRBV19
clone_size: once
cdr3_nt: TGTGCCAGTAGTATAGCCCGGGCTAGCTCCTATGGCAATGAGCAGTTCTTC
cdr3_aa: CASSIARASSYGNEQFF

d_call: TRBD1
j_call: TRBJ2-2
v_call: TRBV28
clone_size: NA
cdr3_nt: TGTGCCAGCACCACCGGATCGAGGGGGCACACCGGGGAGCTGTTTTTT
cdr3_aa: CASTTGSRGHTGELFF

d_call: NA
j_call: TRBJ1-2
v_call: TRBV9
clone_size: NA
cdr3_nt: TGTGCCAGCAGCGTAGAGGGAGGGCTGGATGGCTACACCTTC
cdr3_aa: CASSVEGGLDGYTF

d_call: NA
j_call: TRBJ1-5
v_call: TRBV27
clone_size: NA
cdr3_nt: TGTGCCAGCAGTTTATTAGCGGGGGGTCAGCCCCAGCATTTT
cdr3_aa: CASSLLAGGQPQHF

d_call: TRBD1
j_call: TRBJ1-2
v_call: TRBV29-1
clone_size: NA
cdr3_nt: TGCAGCGTCGCCGGGACAGCCTATGGCTACACCTTC
cdr3_aa: CSVAGTAYGYTF

d_call: NA
j_call: TRBJ1-3
v_call: TRBV19
clone_size: NA
cdr3_nt: TGTGCCAGTACAACTCCGGACGGCTCTGGAAACACCATATATTTT
cdr3_aa: CASTTPDGSGNTIYF

d_call: NA
j_call: TRBJ1-2
v_call: TRBV2
clone_size: NA
cdr3_nt: TGTGCCAGCAGTGGGGCAGGGGCGACAGCTAACTATGGCTACACCTTC
cdr3_aa: CASSGAGATANYGYTF

d_call: TRBD2
j_call: TRBJ2-1
v_call: TRBV7-8
clone_size: NA
cdr3_nt: TGTGCCAGCAGCTTGTTCAGCGGGAACGACAATGAGCAGTTCTTC
cdr3_aa: CASSLFSGNDNEQFF

d_call: TRBD1
j_call: TRBJ1-4
v_call: TRBV5-5
clone_size: NA
cdr3_nt: TGTGCCAGCAGCCCCGGGACAGGGGGTCCGGTTAAACTGTTTTTT
cdr3_aa: CASSPGTGGPVKLFF

d_call: TRBD1
j_call: TRBJ1-1
v_call: TRBV12-3/TRBV12-4
clone_size: NA
cdr3_nt: TGTGCCAGCAGAACAGGGGGCGAAGCTTTCTTT
cdr3_aa: CASRTGGEAFF

d_call: NA
j_call: TRBJ1-6
v_call: TRBV4-1
clone_size: NA
cdr3_nt: TGCGCCAGCAGCCAAGAGGGGCCCTATAATTCACCCCTCCACTTT
cdr3_aa: CASSQEGPYNSPLHF

d_call: TRBD1
j_call: TRBJ2-2
v_call: TRBV5-1
clone_size: NA
cdr3_nt: TGCGCCAGCAGCTTAAGCCGAGTGGCAGGGGGCGTCACCGGGGAGCTGTTTTTT
cdr3_aa: CASSLSRVAGGVTGELFF

d_call: NA
j_call: TRBJ2-3
v_call: TRBV7-3
clone_size: NA
cdr3_nt: TGTGCCAGCAGCTTAATGGGTGGGCGCACAGATACGCAGTATTTT
cdr3_aa: CASSLMGGRTDTQYF

d_call: TRBD1
j_call: TRBJ2-7
v_call: TRBV28
clone_size: NA
cdr3_nt: TGTGCCAGCAGTTTCTCCGGGACAGGGGGCTACGAGCAGTACTTC
cdr3_aa: CASSFSGTGGYEQYF

d_call: NA
j_call: TRBJ2-5
v_call: TRBV6-2/TRBV6-3
clone_size: NA
cdr3_nt: TGTGCCAGCAGTTATATGGGAGAGTACCAAGAGACCCAGTACTTC
cdr3_aa: CASSYMGEYQETQYF

d_call: TRBD2
j_call: TRBJ2-1
v_call: TRBV7-3
clone_size: NA
cdr3_nt: TGTGCCAGCAGCTTAGGGACTAGCGGGAGCGAGCAGTTCTTC
cdr3_aa: CASSLGTSGSEQFF

d_call: NA
j_call: TRBJ2-3
v_call: TRBV9
clone_size: NA
cdr3_nt: TGTGCCAGCAGCGTAGTGGCGGGGGCCACAGATACGCAGTATTTT
cdr3_aa: CASSVVAGATDTQYF

d_call: TRBD2
j_call: TRBJ2-3
v_call: TRBV24-1
clone_size: NA
cdr3_nt: TGTGCCACCAGTGATTCTGGCGGGAGAACGCAGTATTTT
cdr3_aa: CATSDSGGRTQYF

d_call: NA
j_call: TRBJ1-1
v_call: TRBV7-2
clone_size: NA
cdr3_nt: TGTGCCAGCAGCCCTGATTCCGGGCGGGCCGCTGAAGCTTTCTTT
cdr3_aa: CASSPDSGRAAEAFF

d_call: TRBD1
j_call: TRBJ1-2
v_call: TRBV13
clone_size: NA
cdr3_nt: TGTGCCAGCAGTTATGACAGGGAAGACTATGGCTACACCTTC
cdr3_aa: CASSYDREDYGYTF

d_call: TRBD1
j_call: TRBJ2-2
v_call: TRBV7-9
clone_size: NA
cdr3_nt: TGTGCCAGCAGCTTAAGGACAGGGTACACCGGGGAGCTGTTTTTT
cdr3_aa: CASSLRTGYTGELFF

d_call: TRBD1
j_call: TRBJ1-5
v_call: TRBV28
clone_size: NA
cdr3_nt: TGTGCCAGCAGTTTAAGCGGACAGGGACAGTCCGGTCAGCCCCAGCATTTT
cdr3_aa: CASSLSGQGQSGQPQHF

d_call: NA
j_call: TRBJ2-2
v_call: TRBV18
clone_size: NA
cdr3_nt: TGTGCCAGCTCACCAGGACAGCGTATTAACACCGGGGAGCTGTTTTTT
cdr3_aa: CASSPGQRINTGELFF

d_call: NA
j_call: TRBJ2-5
v_call: TRBV3-1/TRBV3-2
clone_size: few
cdr3_nt: TGTGCCAGCAGCCAAGGTAGTCTCTTCGAAGAGACCCAGTACTTC
cdr3_aa: CASSQGSLFEETQYF

d_call: NA
j_call: TRBJ2-7
v_call: TRBV19
clone_size: few
cdr3_nt: TGTGCCAGTTCATCCCTGTTCGGAAGTGAGCAGTACTTC
cdr3_aa: CASSSLFGSEQYF

d_call: NA
j_call: TRBJ2-1
v_call: TRBV7-3
clone_size: NA
cdr3_nt: TGTGCCAGCAGCTACATGGGGGGACTGAGCTCCTACAATGAGCAGTTCTTC
cdr3_aa: CASSYMGGLSSYNEQFF

d_call: NA
j_call: TRBJ1-4
v_call: TRBV5-6
clone_size: NA
cdr3_nt: TGTGCCAGCAGCCGAGGTCGGGCCTTTAATGAAAAACTGTTTTTT
cdr3_aa: CASSRGRAFNEKLFF

d_call: NA
j_call: TRBJ2-1
v_call: TRBV27
clone_size: NA
cdr3_nt: TGTGCCAGCAGTTTAGACCGCCTCTCCTACAATGAGCAGTTCTTC
cdr3_aa: CASSLDRLSYNEQFF

d_call: TRBD1
j_call: TRBJ1-5
v_call: TRBV6-6
clone_size: NA
cdr3_nt: TGTGCCAGCAGGACAGGGGGCGCGGATCAGCCCCAGCATTTT
cdr3_aa: CASRTGGADQPQHF

d_call: NA
j_call: TRBJ2-3
v_call: TRBV5-1
clone_size: NA
cdr3_nt: TGCGCCAGCAGCACTTCCGGGACCCCGTACACAGATACGCAGTATTTT
cdr3_aa: CASSTSGTPYTDTQYF

d_call: TRBD2
j_call: TRBJ2-2
v_call: TRBV2
clone_size: NA
cdr3_nt: TGTGCCAGCAGTGAAGAGGTGAGGCTAGCGGGAGGCGACACCGGGGAGCTGTTTTTT
cdr3_aa: CASSEEVRLAGGDTGELFF

d_call: NA
j_call: TRBJ1-2
v_call: TRBV30
clone_size: NA
cdr3_nt: TGTGCCTGGAGCCTCGACAGGTCTAACTATGGCTACACCTTC
cdr3_aa: CAWSLDRSNYGYTF

d_call: TRBD2
j_call: TRBJ2-2
v_call: TRBV28
clone_size: NA
cdr3_nt: TGTGCCAGCAGTTTGGCGGGAGGATGGGCCGGGGAGCTGTTTTTT
cdr3_aa: CASSLAGGWAGELFF

d_call: TRBD2
j_call: TRBJ2-5
v_call: TRBV19
clone_size: once
cdr3_nt: TGTGCCAGTACCACGAGGGGGCGGGAGGGAAAAGAGACCCAGTACTTC
cdr3_aa: CASTTRGREGKETQYF

d_call: NA
j_call: TRBJ2-7
v_call: TRBV6-5
clone_size: NA
cdr3_nt: TGTGCCAGCAGTTCGGCCCTCTCCTACGAGCAGTACTTC
cdr3_aa: CASSSALSYEQYF